This T cell receptor (beta chain) stems from a study of blood T cell repertoires in COVID-19. Method: immunoSEQ multiplex PCR; TCRdb's copy keeps in-frame clones and lacks some. The data hold approximately 150,000 clones, with 86% observed a single time. The J segment lost 0 bases and the V segment lost 4 bases, leaving 5 bases of the junction unmatched. The CDR3 totals 16 residues. The germline V gene encodes CDR1 SGHRS and CDR2 YFSETQ. The chain links TRBV5-1 to TRBJ1-1; TRBD1 matches 11 bases. The sample taken for sequencing was peripheral blood. The sequence was obtained from a man aged 65 to 79 with acute or convalescent COVID-19. CDR3 sequence reads: CASSRDRGVVNTEAFF. CDR3 coding DNA: TGCGCCAGCAGCCGGGACAGGGGGGTGGTGAACACTGAAGCTTTCTTT. Together with reference TRBV5-1 and TRBJ1-1, the CDR3 gives the full variable domain: KAGVTQTPRYLIKTRGQQVTLSCSPISGHRSVSWYQQTPGQGLQFLFEYFSETQRNKGNFPGRFSGRQFSNSRSEMNVSTLELGDSALYLCASSRDRGVVNTEAFFGQGTRLTVV.